This T cell receptor beta chain emerged from a study of response to subunit inactivated influenza vaccine. On this clonotype: What it recognizes is unknown.

TCRdb re-called the RT-PCR reads with MiXCR, one entry per CDR3 protein. Seen here are roughly 570,000 distinct CDR3 sequences, 11% to 15% observed once, and the top ten hold around 10%. Whole-study results and caveats: The study's authors posited that every seasonal influenza vaccination enlists few new T cells.

This clonotype was sampled from a man aged 50-60 years who received an inactivated influenza vaccine. This sample comprised PBMCs from blood, obtained 11 to 12 days after vaccination.

In DNA form, the CDR3 reads TGCAGTGCGCGGTCGGAGACGGTATCCGGCCAGATCACCGGGGAGCTGTTTTTT. The encoded protein is CSARSETVSGQITGELFF. V is TRBV20-1 and J is TRBJ2-2, with D unresolved. Trimming left V 6 bases short and J 4 bases short, with 27 bases between. The CDR3 contains 18 residues. The germline V gene has CDR1 DFQATT and CDR2 SNEGSKA (reference sequence).